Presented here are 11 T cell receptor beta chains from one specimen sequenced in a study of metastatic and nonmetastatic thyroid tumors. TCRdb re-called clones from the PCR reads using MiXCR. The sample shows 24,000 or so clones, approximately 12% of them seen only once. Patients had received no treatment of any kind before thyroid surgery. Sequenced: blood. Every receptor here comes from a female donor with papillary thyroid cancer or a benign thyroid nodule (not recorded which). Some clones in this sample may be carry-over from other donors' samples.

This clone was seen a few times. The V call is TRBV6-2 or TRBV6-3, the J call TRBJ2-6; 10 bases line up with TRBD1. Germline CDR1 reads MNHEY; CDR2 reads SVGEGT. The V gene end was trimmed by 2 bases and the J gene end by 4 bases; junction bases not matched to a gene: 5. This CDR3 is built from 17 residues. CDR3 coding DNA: TGTGCCAGCAGTTACGTGGGACAGGGGACCGGGGCCAACGTCCTGACTTTC. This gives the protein CASSYVGQGTGANVLTF.

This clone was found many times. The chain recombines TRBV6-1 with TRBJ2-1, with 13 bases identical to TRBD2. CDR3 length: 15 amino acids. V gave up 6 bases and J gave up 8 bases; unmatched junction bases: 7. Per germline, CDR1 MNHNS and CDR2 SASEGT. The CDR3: CASSSTSGRRDEQFF. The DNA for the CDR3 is TGTGCCAGCAGCTCGACTAGCGGGAGGAGAGATGAGCAGTTCTTC.

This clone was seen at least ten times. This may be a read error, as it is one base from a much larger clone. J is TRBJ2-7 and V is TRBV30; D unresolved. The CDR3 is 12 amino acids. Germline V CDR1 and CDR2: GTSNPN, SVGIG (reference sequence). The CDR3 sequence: CARSKGTHEQYF. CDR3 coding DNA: TGTGCCCGGAGTAAGGGTACCCACGAGCAGTACTTC.

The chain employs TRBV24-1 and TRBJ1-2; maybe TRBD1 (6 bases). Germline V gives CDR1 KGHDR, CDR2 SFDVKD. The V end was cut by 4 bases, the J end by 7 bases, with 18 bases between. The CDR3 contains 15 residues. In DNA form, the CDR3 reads TGTGCCACCAGTGACCCCTCACAGGGAGGTGTTGGCTACACCTTC. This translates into CATSDPSQGGVGYTF.

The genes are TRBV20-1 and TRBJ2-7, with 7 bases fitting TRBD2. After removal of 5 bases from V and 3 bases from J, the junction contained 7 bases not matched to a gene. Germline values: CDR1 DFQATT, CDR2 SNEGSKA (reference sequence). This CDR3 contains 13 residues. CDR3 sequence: CSAAGLVDYEQYF. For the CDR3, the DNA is TGCAGTGCTGCCGGACTAGTCGACTACGAGCAGTACTTC.

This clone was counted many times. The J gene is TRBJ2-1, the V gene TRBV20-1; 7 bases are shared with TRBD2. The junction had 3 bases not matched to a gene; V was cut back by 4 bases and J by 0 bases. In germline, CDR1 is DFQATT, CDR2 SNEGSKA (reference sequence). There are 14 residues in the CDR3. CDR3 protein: CSAIGGSSYNEQFF. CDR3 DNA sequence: TGCAGTGCTATCGGGGGGAGCTCCTACAATGAGCAGTTCTTC.

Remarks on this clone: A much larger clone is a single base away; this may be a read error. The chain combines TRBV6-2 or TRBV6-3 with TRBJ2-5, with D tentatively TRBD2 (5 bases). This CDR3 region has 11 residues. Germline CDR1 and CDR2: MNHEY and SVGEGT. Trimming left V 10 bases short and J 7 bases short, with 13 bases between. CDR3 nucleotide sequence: TGTGCCATCCGGGAAATGGGGACCCAGTACTTC. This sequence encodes CAIREMGTQYF.

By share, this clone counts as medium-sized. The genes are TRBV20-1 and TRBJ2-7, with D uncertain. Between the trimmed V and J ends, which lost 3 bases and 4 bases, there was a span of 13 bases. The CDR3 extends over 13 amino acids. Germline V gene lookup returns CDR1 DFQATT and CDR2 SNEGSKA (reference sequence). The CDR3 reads CSARTSRSYEQYF. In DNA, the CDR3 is TGCAGTGCTAGGACCTCACGCTCGTACGAGCAGTACTTC.

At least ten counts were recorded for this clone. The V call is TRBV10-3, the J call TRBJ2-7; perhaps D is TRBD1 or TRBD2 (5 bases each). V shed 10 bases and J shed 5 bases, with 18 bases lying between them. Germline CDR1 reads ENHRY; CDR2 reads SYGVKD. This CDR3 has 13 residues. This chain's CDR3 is CATTGTADNEQYF. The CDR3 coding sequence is TGTGCCACTACCGGGACGGCAGATAACGAGCAGTACTTC.

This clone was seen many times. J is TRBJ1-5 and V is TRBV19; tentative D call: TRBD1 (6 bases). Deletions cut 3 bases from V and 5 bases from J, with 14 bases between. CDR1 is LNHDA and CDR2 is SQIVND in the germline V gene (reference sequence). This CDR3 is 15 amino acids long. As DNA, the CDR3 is TGTGCCAGTAGTATGTGGTCTGGGGGGCATCAGCCCCAGCATTTT. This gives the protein CASSMWSGGHQPQHF.

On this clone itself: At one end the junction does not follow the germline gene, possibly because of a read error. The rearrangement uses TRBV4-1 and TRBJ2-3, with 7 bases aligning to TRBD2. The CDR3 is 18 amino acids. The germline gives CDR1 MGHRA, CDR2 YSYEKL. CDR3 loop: CASIQDTGWEGSTDTQYF. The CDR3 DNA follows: TGCGCCAGCATCCAAGATACCGGTTGGGAGGGGAGCACAGATACGCAGTATTTT.